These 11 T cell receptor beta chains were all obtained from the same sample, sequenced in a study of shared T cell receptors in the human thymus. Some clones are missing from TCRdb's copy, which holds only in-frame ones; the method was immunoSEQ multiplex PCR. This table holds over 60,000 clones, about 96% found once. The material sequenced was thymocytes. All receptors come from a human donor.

The CDR3 loop is CASSFRHGVNYEQYF. In DNA, the CDR3 is TGTGCCAGCAGCTTCCGTCACGGGGTAAACTACGAGCAGTACTTC. The chain recombines TRBV5-5 with TRBJ2-7; TRBD2 is a possible D gene (5 bases). This CDR3 region has 15 residues. Germline CDR1 reads SGHKS; CDR2 reads YYEKEE (reference sequence). V gave up 2 bases and J gave up 3 bases, with 15 bases separating them.

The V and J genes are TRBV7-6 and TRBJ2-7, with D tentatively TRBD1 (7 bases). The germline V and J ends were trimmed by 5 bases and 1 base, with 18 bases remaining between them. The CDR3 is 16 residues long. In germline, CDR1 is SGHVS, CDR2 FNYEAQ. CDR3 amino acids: CASSRRGGQDSYEQYF. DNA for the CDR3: TGTGCCAGCAGCCGACGGGGAGGACAGGATTCCTACGAGCAGTACTTC.

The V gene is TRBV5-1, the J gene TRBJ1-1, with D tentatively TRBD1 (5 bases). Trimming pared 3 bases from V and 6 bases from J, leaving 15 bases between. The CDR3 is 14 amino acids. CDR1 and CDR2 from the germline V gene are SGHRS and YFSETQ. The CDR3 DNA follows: TGCGCCAGCAGCTCCCTCGGGGACCCCGCTGAAGCTTTCTTT. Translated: CASSSLGDPAEAFF.

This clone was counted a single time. This CDR3 reads CASSLAYRSANYGYTF. The CDR3 DNA is TGTGCCAGCAGCTTGGCCTACAGGAGTGCTAACTATGGCTACACCTTC. This chain uses TRBV5-4 with TRBJ1-2; the D gene is possibly TRBD1 (5 bases). Trimming took 0 bases from V and 0 from J, leaving 12 bases between them. CDR1 SGHNT and CDR2 YYREEE come from the germline V gene (reference sequence). This CDR3 region has 16 residues.

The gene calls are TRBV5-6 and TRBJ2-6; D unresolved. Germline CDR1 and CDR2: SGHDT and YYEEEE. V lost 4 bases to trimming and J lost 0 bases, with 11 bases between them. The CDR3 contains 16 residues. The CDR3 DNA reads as TGTGCCAGCAGCCCTGGACGGATCTCTGGGGCCAACGTCCTGACTTTC. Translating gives CASSPGRISGANVLTF.

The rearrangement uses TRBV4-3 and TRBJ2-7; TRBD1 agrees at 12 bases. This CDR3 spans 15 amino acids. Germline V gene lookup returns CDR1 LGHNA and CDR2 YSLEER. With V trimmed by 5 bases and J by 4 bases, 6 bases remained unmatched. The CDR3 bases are TGCGCCAGCAGCTCCCGGGACAGGGGGCGGTACGAGCAGTACTTC. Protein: CASSSRDRGRYEQYF.

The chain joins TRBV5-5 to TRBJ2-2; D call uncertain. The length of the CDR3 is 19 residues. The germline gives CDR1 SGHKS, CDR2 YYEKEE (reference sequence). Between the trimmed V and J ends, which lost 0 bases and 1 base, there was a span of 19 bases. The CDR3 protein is CASSLGIGADGENTGELFF. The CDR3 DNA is TGTGCCAGCAGCTTGGGTATTGGAGCTGATGGTGAGAACACCGGGGAGCTGTTTTTT.

The CDR3 nucleotides are TGTGCCAGCTCACCCCTGACATCCCATAACTACACAGATACGCAGTATTTT. It specifies CASSPLTSHNYTDTQYF. The genes are TRBV18 and TRBJ2-3; D gene ambiguous. The CDR3 contains 17 residues. Per germline, CDR1 KGHSH and CDR2 LQKENI. The ends were cut back, 3 bases at V and 2 bases at J, with 18 bases in the middle.

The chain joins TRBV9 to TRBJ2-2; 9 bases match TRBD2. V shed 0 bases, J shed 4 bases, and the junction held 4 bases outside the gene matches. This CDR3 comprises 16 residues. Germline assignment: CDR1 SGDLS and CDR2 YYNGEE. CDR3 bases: TGTGCCAGCAGCGTAGTTAGCGGGGGCGCCACCGGGGAGCTGTTTTTT. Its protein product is CASSVVSGGATGELFF.

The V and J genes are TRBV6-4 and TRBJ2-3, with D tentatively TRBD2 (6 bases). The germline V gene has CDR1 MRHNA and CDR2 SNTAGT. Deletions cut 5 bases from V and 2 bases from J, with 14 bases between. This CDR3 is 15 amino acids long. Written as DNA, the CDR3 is TGTGCCAGCAGTATTACGGGAGTAATCACAGATACGCAGTATTTT. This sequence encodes CASSITGVITDTQYF.

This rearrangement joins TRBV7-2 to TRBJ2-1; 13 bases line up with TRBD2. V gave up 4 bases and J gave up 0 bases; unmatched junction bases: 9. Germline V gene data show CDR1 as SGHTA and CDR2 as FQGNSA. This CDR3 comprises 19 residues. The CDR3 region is CASSSEGLAGAISYNEQFF. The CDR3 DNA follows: TGTGCCAGCAGCTCCGAAGGACTAGCGGGGGCAATCTCCTACAATGAGCAGTTCTTC.